This T cell receptor beta chain emerged from a study of cytomegalovirus exposure and HLA in healthy donors. Findings and caveats of the study: In a later analysis, several top co-occurrence clusters appeared linked to parvovirus B19, influenza, CMV and Epstein-Barr virus. When a later analysis was performed, an Asian-associated ancestry cluster reportedly had fewer N-insertions than the approximately 690-donor mean.

This clone was recorded a few times. Antigen unknown. With 60 Vbeta and 13 Jbeta primers, the PCR was carried out. The repertoire was sequenced with immunoSEQ multiplex PCR; TCRdb's copy has only in-frame clones and lacks some. This sample yields roughly 150,000 clones, of which approximately 80% are seen a single time; approximately 4% belongs to the top ten. The sequenced material came from PBMCs. This TCR derives from a male donor in good health and CMV-seronegative.

The CDR3 region is CSVLQSSGNTIYF. CDR3 DNA sequence: TGCAGCGTTCTCCAGTCCTCTGGAAACACCATATATTTT. This chain links TRBV29-1 with TRBJ1-3; unclear D gene. The CDR3 runs to 13 residues. Deletions cut 5 bases from V and 0 bases from J, with 8 bases between. CDR1 and CDR2 from the germline V gene are SQVTM and ANQGSEA.